The 15 T cell receptor beta chains in this list originate from one sample, sequenced in a study of blood T cell repertoires in COVID-19. Profiling relied on immunoSEQ multiplex PCR, and the TCRdb table lists in-frame clones only, not all of them. This table holds about 300,000 clones, 85% found once. Sequencing was carried out using PBMCs or T cells enriched from blood (not recorded which). The receptors originated from a woman aged 25-40 years who had been exposed to COVID-19.

The chain employs TRBV4-2 and TRBJ1-2; TRBD1 might be the D (5 bases). The CDR3 covers 13 residues. Trimming left V 0 bases short and J 6 bases short, with 8 bases between. CDR1 and CDR2 (germline): LGHNA, YNFKEQ. CDR3 nucleotides: TGTGCCAGCAGCCAAGAACGGGGGGATGGCTACACCTTC. Translation gives CASSQERGDGYTF.

This chain uses TRBV7-2 with TRBJ2-3; 9 bases are a match to TRBD2. This CDR3 region has 18 residues. Trimming at V came to 5 bases and at J to 1 base, leaving 13 bases not matched to a gene. Germline values: CDR1 SGHTA, CDR2 FQGNSA. Here the CDR3 DNA reads TGTGCCAGCAGCCTGGGAGGAGCGGGAGGCCCCCGCACAGATACGCAGTATTTT. It translates to CASSLGGAGGPRTDTQYF.

V and J are TRBV5-1 and TRBJ2-7, with 7 positions matching TRBD1. CDR3 size: 15 residues. V gave up 2 bases and J gave up 7 bases; unmatched junction bases: 12. CDR1 and CDR2 from the germline V gene are SGHRS and YFSETQ. CDR3 DNA: TGCGCCAGCAGCTTCCGGGACAGTCCTCTGCTAGAGCAGTACTTC. Residues: CASSFRDSPLLEQYF.

This chain connects TRBV28 to TRBJ1-2; a possible D gene is TRBD1 (5 bases). CDR3 length: 13 amino acids. The germline V gene encodes CDR1 MDHEN and CDR2 SYDVKM. With 4 bases removed from V and 0 bases from J, the gap between germline ends came to 6 bases. This chain's CDR3 is CASSWGANYGYTF. The CDR3 bases are TGTGCCAGCAGTTGGGGGGCTAACTATGGCTACACCTTC.

CDR3 residues: CASSFQMVVSGNTIYF. The CDR3 DNA sequence: TGTGCCAGCAGCTTCCAGATGGTGGTCTCTGGAAACACCATATATTTT. This chain links TRBV3-1 (or the pseudogene TRBV3-2) with TRBJ1-3; D uncertain. The CDR3 totals 16 residues. Germline V gene lookup returns CDR1 LGHDT and CDR2 YNNKEL (reference sequence). The V gene lost 5 bases and the J gene lost 0 bases, with 14 bases spanning the gap.

In this sample, this clone turned up once. V usage is TRBV3-1 (or the pseudogene TRBV3-2) and J usage is TRBJ2-3; D call uncertain. The CDR3 sequence is 15 residues long. Germline loops: CDR1 LGHDT, CDR2 YNNKEL (reference sequence). Between the trimmed V and J ends, which lost 0 bases and 5 bases, there was a span of 12 bases. The CDR3 DNA follows: TGTGCCAGCAGCCAAGAATCCAGTTGGCAAGATACGCAGTATTTT. Translated: CASSQESSWQDTQYF.

Note on this clone: The sample contains more than one DNA sequence encoding this CDR3. The chain has TRBV28 and TRBJ1-5; D may be TRBD1 (5 bases). Per the germline V gene, CDR1 is MDHEN and CDR2 is SYDVKM. V was trimmed by 2 bases and J by 2 bases, leaving 10 bases between them. The CDR3 has 15 amino acids. CDR3 loop: CASSLLGAGNQPQHF. CDR3 coding DNA: TGTGCCAGCAGTTTACTAGGGGCTGGCAATCAGCCCCAGCATTTT.

The rearrangement joins TRBV25-1 to TRBJ1-1, with TRBD1 matching 9 bases. The germline gives CDR1 MGHDK, CDR2 SYGVNS. The length of the CDR3 is 17 residues. V dropped 4 bases and J dropped 2; count of bases not matched to a gene: 11. CDR3 region: CASSGPPTTGGNTEAFF. CDR3 nucleotides: TGTGCCAGCAGTGGCCCGCCCACGACAGGGGGAAACACTGAAGCTTTCTTT.

The V call is TRBV5-1, the J call TRBJ2-7; 8 bases map to TRBD1. The V and J ends lost 4 bases and 1 base, in that order; junction bases with no gene match: 7. Germline V gives CDR1 SGHRS, CDR2 YFSETQ. The CDR3 has 15 residues. The CDR3 spells CASSARQGTSYEQYF. CDR3 nucleotides: TGCGCCAGCAGCGCACGACAGGGGACTTCCTACGAGCAGTACTTC.

The chain joins TRBV18 to TRBJ2-3, with 12 bases lining up with TRBD2. Looked up from germline, CDR1 is KGHSH and CDR2 is LQKENI. With V trimmed by 8 bases and J by 2 bases, 5 bases remained unmatched. The CDR3 sequence is 15 residues long. The CDR3 here is CASGTSGRYTDTQYF. Here the CDR3 DNA reads TGTGCCAGCGGAACTAGCGGGAGGTACACAGATACGCAGTATTTT.

J is TRBJ1-3 and V is TRBV28; D call uncertain. Germline CDR1 and CDR2: MDHEN and SYDVKM. Trimming cost V 3 bases and J 4 bases, with 16 bases left between them. The CDR3 is made up of 16 amino acids. The CDR3 sequence is CASSFRPSGTGNTIYF. CDR3 DNA: TGTGCCAGCAGTTTTAGACCTTCGGGAACGGGAAACACCATATATTTT. Combining the CDR3 with reference TRBV28 and TRBJ1-3 gives the whole variable domain DVKVTQSSRYLVKRTGEKVFLECVQDMDHENMFWYRQDPGLGLRLIYFSYDVKMKEKGDIPEGYSVSREKKERFSLILESASTNQTSMYLCASSFRPSGTGNTIYFGEGSWLTVV.

V gene TRBV6-1 combines with J gene TRBJ1-6; D possibly corresponds to TRBD1 (5 bases). Germline CDR1 reads MNHNS; CDR2 reads SASEGT. V gave up 4 bases and J gave up 7 bases, with 17 bases separating them. CDR3 length: 16 amino acids. The chain's CDR3 is CASSGWEGQRNSPLHF. The CDR3 DNA follows: TGTGCCAGCAGTGGCTGGGAGGGGCAAAGGAATTCACCCCTCCACTTT.

This clone was counted a single time. The chain recombines TRBV5-4 with TRBJ1-4; 7 bases map to TRBD1. The CDR3 spans 13 residues. Trimming at V came to 4 bases and at J to 7 bases, leaving 4 bases not matched to a gene. Germline V CDR1 and CDR2: SGHNT, YYREEE (reference sequence). CDR3 sequence (DNA): TGTGCCAGCAGCCTCAGGGGGACTGAAAAACTGTTTTTT. Its translation: CASSLRGTEKLFF.

The genes are TRBV3-1 (or the pseudogene TRBV3-2) and TRBJ2-1, with D tentatively TRBD1 (6 bases). There are 12 residues in the CDR3. V dropped 4 bases and J dropped 8 bases, with 9 bases sitting between them. Germline CDR1 LGHDT, CDR2 YNNKEL (reference sequence). The CDR3 protein is CASSRGRHEQFF. For the CDR3, the DNA is TGTGCCAGCAGCCGGGGGCGTCATGAGCAGTTCTTC.

This clone was counted between two and nine times. V is TRBV11-3 and J is TRBJ1-1; D gene ambiguous. The CDR3 contains 12 residues. Trimming cost V 0 bases and J 6 bases, with 5 bases left between them. Germline values: CDR1 SGHNT, CDR2 YENEEA. The CDR3 spells CASSLDSSEAFF. CDR3 DNA: TGTGCCAGCAGCTTAGATTCGTCTGAAGCTTTCTTT. The complete variable domain, with remaining parts taken from reference TRBV11-3 and TRBJ1-1, reads EAGVVQSPRYKIIEKKQPVAFWCNPISGHNTLYWYLQNLGQGPELLIRYENEEAVDDSQLPKDRFSAERLKGVDSTLKIQPAELGDSAVYLCASSLDSSEAFFGQGTRLTVV.